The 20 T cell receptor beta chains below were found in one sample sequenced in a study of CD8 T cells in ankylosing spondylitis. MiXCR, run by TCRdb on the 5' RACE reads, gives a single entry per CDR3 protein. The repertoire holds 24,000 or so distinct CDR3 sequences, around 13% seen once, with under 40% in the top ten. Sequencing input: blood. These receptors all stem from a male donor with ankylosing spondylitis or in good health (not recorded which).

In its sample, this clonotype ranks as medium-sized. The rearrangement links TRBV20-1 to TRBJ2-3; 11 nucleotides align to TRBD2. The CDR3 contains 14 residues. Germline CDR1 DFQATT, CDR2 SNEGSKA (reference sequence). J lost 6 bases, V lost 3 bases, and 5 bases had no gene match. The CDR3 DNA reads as TGCAGTGCTAGTAGCGGGAGGGCCATGGATACGCAGTATTTT. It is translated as CSASSGRAMDTQYF.

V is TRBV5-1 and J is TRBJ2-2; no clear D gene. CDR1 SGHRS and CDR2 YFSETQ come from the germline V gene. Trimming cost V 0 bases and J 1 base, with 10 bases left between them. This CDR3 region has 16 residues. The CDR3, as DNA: TGCGCCAGCAGCTTGGGGAATCGATTGAACACCGGGGAGCTGTTTTTT. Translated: CASSLGNRLNTGELFF.

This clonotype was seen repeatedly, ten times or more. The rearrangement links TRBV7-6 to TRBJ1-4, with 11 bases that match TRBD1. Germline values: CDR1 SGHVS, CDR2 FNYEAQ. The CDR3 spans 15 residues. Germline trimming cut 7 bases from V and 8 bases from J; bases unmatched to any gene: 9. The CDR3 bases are TGTGCCAGCACCACTCTTGGGACAGGGGGAGAAAAACTGTTTTTT. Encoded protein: CASTTLGTGGEKLFF.

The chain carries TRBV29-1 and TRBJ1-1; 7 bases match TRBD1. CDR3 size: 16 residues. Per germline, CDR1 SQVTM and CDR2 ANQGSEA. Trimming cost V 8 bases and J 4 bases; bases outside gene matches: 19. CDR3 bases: TGCAGCCTCCAGGGGGGGACCCAGGGATGGAGCACTGAAGCTTTCTTT. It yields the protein CSLQGGTQGWSTEAFF.

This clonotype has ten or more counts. The CDR3, as DNA: TGCAGTGCGGGGGAGGTGGTTCTGAGCGGCGCAGATACGCAGTATTTT. Residues: CSAGEVVLSGADTQYF. This chain links TRBV20-1 with TRBJ2-3, with D possibly TRBD2 on 6 matching bases. The V and J ends lost 6 bases and 4 bases respectively, with 23 bases between them. Germline CDR1 and CDR2: DFQATT and SNEGSKA (reference sequence). This CDR3 is 16 amino acids long.

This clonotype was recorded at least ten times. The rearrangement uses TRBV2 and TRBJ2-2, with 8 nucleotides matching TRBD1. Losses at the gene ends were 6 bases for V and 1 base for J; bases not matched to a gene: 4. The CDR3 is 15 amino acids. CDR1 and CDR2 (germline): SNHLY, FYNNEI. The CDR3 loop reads CASSQGTGNTGELFF. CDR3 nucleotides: TGTGCCAGCAGCCAGGGGACAGGGAACACCGGGGAGCTGTTTTTT. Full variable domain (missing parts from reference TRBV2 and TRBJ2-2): EPEVTQTPSHQVTQMGQEVILRCVPISNHLYFYWYRQILGQKVEFLVSFYNNEISEKSEIFDDQFSVERPDGSNFTLKIRSTKLEDSAMYFCASSQGTGNTGELFFGEGSRLTVL.

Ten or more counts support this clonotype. The CDR3 region is CASSEGVARFYEQYF. In nucleotides, the CDR3 is TGTGCCAGCAGTGAGGGTGTGGCGCGGTTCTACGAGCAGTACTTC. The chain combines TRBV6-1 with TRBJ2-7; the D is unclear. CDR1 is MNHNS, CDR2 SASEGT, per germline. CDR3 length: 15 amino acids. Deletions cut 3 bases from V and 3 bases from J, with 15 bases between.

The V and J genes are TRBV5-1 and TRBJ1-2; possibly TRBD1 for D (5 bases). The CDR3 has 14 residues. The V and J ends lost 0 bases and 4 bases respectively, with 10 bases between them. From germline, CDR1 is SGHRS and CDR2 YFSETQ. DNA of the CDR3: TGCGCCAGCAGCTTGGGACCAAGGGGCTATGGCTACACCTTC. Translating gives CASSLGPRGYGYTF.

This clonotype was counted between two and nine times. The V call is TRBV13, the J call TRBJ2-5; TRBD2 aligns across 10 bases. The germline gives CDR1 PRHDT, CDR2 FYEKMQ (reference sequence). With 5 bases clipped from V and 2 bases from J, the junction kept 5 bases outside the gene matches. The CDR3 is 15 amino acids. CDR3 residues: CASSRRTSGQETQYF. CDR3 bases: TGTGCCAGCAGCCGACGGACTAGCGGACAAGAGACCCAGTACTTC.

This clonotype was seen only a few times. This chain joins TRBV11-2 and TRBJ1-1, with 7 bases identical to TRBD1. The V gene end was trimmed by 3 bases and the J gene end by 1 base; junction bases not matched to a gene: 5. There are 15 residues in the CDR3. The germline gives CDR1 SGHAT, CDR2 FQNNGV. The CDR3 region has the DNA TGTGCCAGCAGCTTGGGACAGTATGGGAACACTGAAGCTTTCTTT. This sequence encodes CASSLGQYGNTEAFF.

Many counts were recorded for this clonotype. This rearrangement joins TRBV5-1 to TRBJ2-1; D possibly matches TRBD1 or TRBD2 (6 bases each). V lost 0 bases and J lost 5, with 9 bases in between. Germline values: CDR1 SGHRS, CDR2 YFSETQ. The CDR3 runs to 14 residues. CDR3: CASSLAGANNEQFF. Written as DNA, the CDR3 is TGCGCCAGCAGCTTGGCGGGGGCGAACAATGAGCAGTTCTTC.

CDR3 DNA: TGTGCCAGCAGTTTTAACAGGGGGCATGGGGCCAACGTCCTGACTTTC. Its protein is CASSFNRGHGANVLTF. The chain has TRBV7-2 and TRBJ2-6; 9 positions match TRBD1. Looked up from germline, CDR1 is SGHTA and CDR2 is FQGNSA. This CDR3 is built from 16 residues. Trimming removed 6 bases from V and 3 bases from J; junction bases left unmatched: 6. The complete variable domain, with remaining parts taken from reference TRBV7-2 and TRBJ2-6, reads GAGVSQSPSNKVTEKGKDVELRCDPISGHTALYWYRQSLGQGLEFLIYFQGNSAPDKSGLPSDRFSAERTGGSVSTLTIQRTQQEDSAVYLCASSFNRGHGANVLTFGAGSRLTVL.

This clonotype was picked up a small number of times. CDR3 in DNA: TGTGCCACCAGTGATATATACGGGACAGATAACAATGAGCAGTTCTTC. Amino acid sequence: CATSDIYGTDNNEQFF. The chain uses TRBV24-1 and TRBJ2-1; 7 bases are a match to TRBD1. The CDR3 consists of 16 residues. V lost 3 bases and J lost 5; bases outside the gene matches: 9. CDR1 KGHDR and CDR2 SFDVKD come from the germline V gene.

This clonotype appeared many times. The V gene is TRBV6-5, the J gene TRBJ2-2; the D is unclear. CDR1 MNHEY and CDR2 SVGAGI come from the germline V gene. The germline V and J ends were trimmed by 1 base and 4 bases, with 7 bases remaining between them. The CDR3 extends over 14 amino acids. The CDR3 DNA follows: TGTGCCAGCAGTTACTATCGGGCCACCGGGGAGCTGTTTTTT. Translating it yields CASSYYRATGELFF.

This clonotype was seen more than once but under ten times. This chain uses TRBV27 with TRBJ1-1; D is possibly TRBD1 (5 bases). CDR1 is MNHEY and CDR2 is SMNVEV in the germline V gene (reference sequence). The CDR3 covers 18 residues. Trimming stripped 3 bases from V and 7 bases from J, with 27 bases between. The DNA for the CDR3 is TGTGCCAGCAGTTTCATCCATTTTGATTTGGGGCAGGAAGTTGAAGCTTTCTTT. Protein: CASSFIHFDLGQEVEAFF.

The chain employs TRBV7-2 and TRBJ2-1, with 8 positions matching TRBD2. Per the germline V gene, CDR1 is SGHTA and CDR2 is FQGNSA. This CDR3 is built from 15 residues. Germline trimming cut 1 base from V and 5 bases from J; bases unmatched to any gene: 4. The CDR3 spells CASSLVLAANNEQFF. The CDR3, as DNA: TGTGCCAGCAGCTTAGTACTAGCGGCCAACAATGAGCAGTTCTTC.

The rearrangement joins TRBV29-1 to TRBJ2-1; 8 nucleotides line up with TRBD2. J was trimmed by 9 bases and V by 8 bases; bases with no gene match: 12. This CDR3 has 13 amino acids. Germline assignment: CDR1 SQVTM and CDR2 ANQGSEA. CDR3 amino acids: CSIGISGMVEQFF. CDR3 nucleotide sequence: TGCAGCATCGGGATTAGCGGGATGGTTGAGCAGTTCTTC.

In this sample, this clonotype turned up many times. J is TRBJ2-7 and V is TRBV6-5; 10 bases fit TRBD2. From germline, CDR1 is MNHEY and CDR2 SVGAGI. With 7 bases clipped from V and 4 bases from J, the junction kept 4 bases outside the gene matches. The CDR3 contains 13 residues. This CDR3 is CASTPAGGYEQYF. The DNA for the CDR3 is TGTGCCAGCACCCCAGCGGGAGGGTACGAGCAGTACTTC.

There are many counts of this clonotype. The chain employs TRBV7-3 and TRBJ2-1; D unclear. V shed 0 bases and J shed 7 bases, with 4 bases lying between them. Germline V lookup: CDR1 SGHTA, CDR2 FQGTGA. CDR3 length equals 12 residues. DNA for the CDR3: TGTGCCAGCAGCTTAACTTTAAATGAGCAGTTCTTC. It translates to CASSLTLNEQFF.

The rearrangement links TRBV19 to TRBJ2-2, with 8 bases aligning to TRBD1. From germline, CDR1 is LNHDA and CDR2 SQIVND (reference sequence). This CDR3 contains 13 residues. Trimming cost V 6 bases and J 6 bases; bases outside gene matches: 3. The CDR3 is CASRQGAAGELFF. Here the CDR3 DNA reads TGTGCCAGTAGGCAGGGGGCGGCCGGGGAGCTGTTTTTT.